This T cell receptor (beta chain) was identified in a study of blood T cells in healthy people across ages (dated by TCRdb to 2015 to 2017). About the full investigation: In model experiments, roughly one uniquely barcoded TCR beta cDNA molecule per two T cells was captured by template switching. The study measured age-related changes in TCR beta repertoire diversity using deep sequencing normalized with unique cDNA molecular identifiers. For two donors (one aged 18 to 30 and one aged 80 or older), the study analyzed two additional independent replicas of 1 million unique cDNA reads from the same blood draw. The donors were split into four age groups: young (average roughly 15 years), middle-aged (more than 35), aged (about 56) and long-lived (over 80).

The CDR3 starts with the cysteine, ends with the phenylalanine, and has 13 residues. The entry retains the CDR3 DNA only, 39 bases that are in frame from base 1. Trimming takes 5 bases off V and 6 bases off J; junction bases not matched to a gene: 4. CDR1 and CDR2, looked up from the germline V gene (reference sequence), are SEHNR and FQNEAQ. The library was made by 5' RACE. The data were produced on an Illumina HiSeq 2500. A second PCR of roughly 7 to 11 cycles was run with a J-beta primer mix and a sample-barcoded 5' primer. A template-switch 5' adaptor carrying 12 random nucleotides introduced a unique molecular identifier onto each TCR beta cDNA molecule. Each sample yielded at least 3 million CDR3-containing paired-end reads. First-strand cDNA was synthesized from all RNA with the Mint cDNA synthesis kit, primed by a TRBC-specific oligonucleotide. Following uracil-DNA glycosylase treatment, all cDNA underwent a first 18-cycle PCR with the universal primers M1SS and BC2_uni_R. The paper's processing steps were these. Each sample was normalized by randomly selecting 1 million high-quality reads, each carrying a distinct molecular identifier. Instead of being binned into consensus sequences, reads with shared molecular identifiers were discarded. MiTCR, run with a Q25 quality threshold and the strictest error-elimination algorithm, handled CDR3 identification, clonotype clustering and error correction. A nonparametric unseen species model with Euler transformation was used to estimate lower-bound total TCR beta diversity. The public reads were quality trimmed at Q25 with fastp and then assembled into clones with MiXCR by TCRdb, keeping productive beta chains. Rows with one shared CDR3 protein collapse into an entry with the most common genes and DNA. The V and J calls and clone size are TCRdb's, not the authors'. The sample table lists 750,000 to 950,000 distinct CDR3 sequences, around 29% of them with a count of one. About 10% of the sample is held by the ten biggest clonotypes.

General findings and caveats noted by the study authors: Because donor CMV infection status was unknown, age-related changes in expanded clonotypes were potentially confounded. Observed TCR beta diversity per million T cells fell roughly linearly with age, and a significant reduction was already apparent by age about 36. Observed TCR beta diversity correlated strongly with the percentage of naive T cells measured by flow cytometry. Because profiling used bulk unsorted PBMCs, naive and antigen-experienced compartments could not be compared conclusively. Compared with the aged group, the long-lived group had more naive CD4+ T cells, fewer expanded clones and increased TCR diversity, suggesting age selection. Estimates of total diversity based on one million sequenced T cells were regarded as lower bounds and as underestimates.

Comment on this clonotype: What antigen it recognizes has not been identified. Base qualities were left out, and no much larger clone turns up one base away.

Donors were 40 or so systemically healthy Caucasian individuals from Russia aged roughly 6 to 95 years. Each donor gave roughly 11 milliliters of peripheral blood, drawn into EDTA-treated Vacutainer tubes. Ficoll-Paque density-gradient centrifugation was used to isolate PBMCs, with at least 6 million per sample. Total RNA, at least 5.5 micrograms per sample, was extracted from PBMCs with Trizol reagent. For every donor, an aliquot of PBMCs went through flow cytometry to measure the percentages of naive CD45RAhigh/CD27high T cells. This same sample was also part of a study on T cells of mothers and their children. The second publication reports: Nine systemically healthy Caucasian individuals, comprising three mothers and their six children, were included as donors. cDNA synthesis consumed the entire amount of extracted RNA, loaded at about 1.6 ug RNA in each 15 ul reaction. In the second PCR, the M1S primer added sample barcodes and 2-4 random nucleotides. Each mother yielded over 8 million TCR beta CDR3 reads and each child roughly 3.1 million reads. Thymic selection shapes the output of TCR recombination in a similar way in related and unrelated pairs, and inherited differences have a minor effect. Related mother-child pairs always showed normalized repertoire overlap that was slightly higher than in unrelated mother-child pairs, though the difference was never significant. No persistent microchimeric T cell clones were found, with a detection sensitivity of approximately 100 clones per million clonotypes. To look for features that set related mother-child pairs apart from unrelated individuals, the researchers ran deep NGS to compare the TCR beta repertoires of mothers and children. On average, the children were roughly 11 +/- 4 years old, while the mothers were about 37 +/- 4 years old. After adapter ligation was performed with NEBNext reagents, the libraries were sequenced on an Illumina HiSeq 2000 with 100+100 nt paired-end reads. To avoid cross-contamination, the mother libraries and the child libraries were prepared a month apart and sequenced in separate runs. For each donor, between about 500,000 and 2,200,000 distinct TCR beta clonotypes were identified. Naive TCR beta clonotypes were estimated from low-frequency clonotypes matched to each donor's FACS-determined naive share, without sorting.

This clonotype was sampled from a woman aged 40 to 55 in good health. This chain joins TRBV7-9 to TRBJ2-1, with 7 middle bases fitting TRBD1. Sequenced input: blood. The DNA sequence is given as TGTGCCAGCAGCACGAACAGGGGCAATGAGCAGTTCTTC. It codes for CASSTNRGNEQFF. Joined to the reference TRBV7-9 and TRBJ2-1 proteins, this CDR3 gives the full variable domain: DTGVSQNPRHKITKRGQNVTFRCDPISEHNRLYWYRQTLGQGPEFLTYFQNEAQLEKSRLLSDRFSAERPKGSFSTLEIQRTEQGDSAMYLCASSTNRGNEQFFGPGTRLTVL.